Listed below are T cell receptor beta chains from one sample, sequenced in a study of T cell responses to AZD1222 COVID-19 vaccine. Repertoires were generated with immunoSEQ multiplex PCR, while TCRdb's copy carries only in-frame clones and drops some. Among some 150,000 clones, under 95% were seen once, and the ten largest hold 2.5% to 4%. Sequences were derived from peripheral blood, sampled 28 days after the second AZD1222 dose. All receptors come from an adult who received the AZD1222 COVID-19 vaccine. The CDR3 runs from the conserved cysteine through the conserved F or W. The D gene is left open where the match is weak. Size values are once, few and many counts, or a class for expanded clones, and some rows have none.

v_call	j_call	d_call	clone_size	cdr3_aa	cdr3_nt
TRBV7-3	TRBJ1-1	TRBD1	-	CASSPDRGDSEAFF	TGTGCCAGCAGCCCGGACAGGGGGGACTCCGAAGCTTTCTTT
TRBV27	TRBJ2-4	TRBD1	-	CASSLQGVIPKNIQYF	TGTGCCAGCTCTCTGCAGGGGGTCATTCCCAAAAACATTCAGTACTTC
TRBV10-3	TRBJ1-2	-	-	CAIPRGPSSRIPNYGYTF	TGTGCCATCCCAAGGGGCCCATCCTCCAGAATCCCTAACTATGGCTACACCTTC
TRBV28	TRBJ2-1	-	-	CASSEWGYNEQFF	TGTGCCAGCAGTGAGTGGGGGTACAATGAGCAGTTCTTC
TRBV11-2	TRBJ2-1	TRBD1	once	CASSPRTGSYNEQFF	TGTGCCAGCAGCCCGCGGACAGGGTCCTACAATGAGCAGTTCTTC
TRBV6-5	TRBJ2-3	-	-	CASSYTTSEDTQYF	TGTGCCAGCAGTTATACCACGAGTGAAGATACGCAGTATTTT
TRBV2	TRBJ2-7	-	-	CASLPSNILSYEQYF	TGTGCCAGTCTCCCATCCAACATCCTTTCCTACGAGCAGTACTTC
TRBV19	TRBJ1-2	-	-	CASATSGRGDYGYTF	TGTGCCAGTGCCACCTCAGGGAGGGGGGACTATGGCTACACCTTC
TRBV30	TRBJ1-2	TRBD1	-	CAWSRDRGTYGYTF	TGTGCCTGGAGCCGGGACAGGGGGACCTATGGCTACACCTTC
TRBV5-3	TRBJ2-1	-	-	CARSLGRQGLYNEQFF	TGTGCCAGAAGCCTGGGAAGGCAGGGGTTGTACAATGAGCAGTTCTTC
TRBV29-1	TRBJ1-1	-	-	CSVEETAMNTEAFF	TGCAGCGTTGAGGAAACAGCAATGAACACTGAAGCTTTCTTT
TRBV7-9	TRBJ1-1	-	-	CASSFVDTEAFF	TGTGCCAGCAGCTTTGTGGACACTGAAGCTTTCTTT
TRBV7-7	TRBJ1-3	-	-	CASSPGGAGNTIYF	TGTGCTAGCAGCCCTGGTGGGGCTGGAAACACCATATATTTT
TRBV28	TRBJ1-6	TRBD1	-	CASSLLGQGNSPLHF	TGTGCCAGCAGTTTATTGGGACAGGGGAACTCACCCCTCCACTTT
TRBV7-6	TRBJ1-4	-	-	CASAGTNYEKLFF	TGTGCCAGCGCCGGGACAAATTATGAAAAACTGTTTTTT
TRBV5-1	TRBJ1-2	-	once	CASSLVAGGYGYTF	TGCGCCAGCAGCTTGGTTGCGGGAGGCTATGGCTACACCTTC
TRBV2	TRBJ1-5	TRBD1	-	CASTADRGSNQPQHF	TGTGCCAGCACTGCCGACAGGGGAAGCAATCAGCCCCAGCATTTT
TRBV2	TRBJ2-5	-	few	CASNTRVPQETQYF	TGTGCCAGCAACACCCGAGTCCCCCAAGAGACCCAGTACTTC
TRBV5-1	TRBJ2-7	-	-	CASSIRVAGSGEQYF	TGCGCCAGCAGTATCCGGGTCGCCGGGTCGGGGGAGCAGTACTTC
TRBV18	TRBJ2-7	TRBD2	-	CASSPSGSVYGGYEQYF	TGTGCCAGCTCACCTAGCGGGAGTGTCTATGGAGGCTACGAGCAGTACTTC
TRBV2	TRBJ2-7	TRBD2	-	CASTLVLAGFYEQYF	TGTGCCAGCACCCTAGTACTAGCGGGGTTCTACGAGCAGTACTTC
TRBV2	TRBJ2-1	TRBD2	-	CASSVASGSEQFF	TGTGCCAGCAGTGTAGCTAGCGGGAGTGAGCAGTTCTTC
TRBV5-4	TRBJ2-7	-	-	CASSDAGTPAYEQYF	TGTGCCAGCAGCGACGCCGGGACACCCGCCTACGAGCAGTACTTC
TRBV27	TRBJ2-7	TRBD2	-	CASSLSGTSHEQYF	TGTGCCAGCAGTTTATCTGGGACTAGCCACGAGCAGTACTTC
TRBV9	TRBJ2-3	TRBD1	-	CASSAGQGGDTQYF	TGTGCCAGCAGCGCCGGACAGGGTGGCGATACGCAGTATTTT
TRBV13	TRBJ2-3	TRBD2	-	CASSPMKGAPGTSGRRNTQYF	TGTGCCAGCAGCCCGATGAAGGGGGCGCCCGGGACTAGCGGGAGACGGAATACGCAGTATTTT
TRBV28	TRBJ2-1	-	-	CASHSYNEQFF	TGTGCCAGCCACTCTTACAATGAGCAGTTCTTC
TRBV27	TRBJ2-7	-	-	CASILGSGSSYEQYF	TGTGCCAGCATCTTAGGGTCCGGGAGTTCCTACGAGCAGTACTTC
TRBV30	TRBJ1-6	-	once	CAWSVPAYNSPLHF	TGTGCCTGGAGTGTCCCGGCCTATAATTCACCCCTCCACTTT
TRBV2	TRBJ2-7	-	once	CASSEQGGSEQYF	TGTGCCAGCAGCGAACAGGGAGGCTCCGAGCAGTACTTC
TRBV7-2	TRBJ2-5	TRBD1	-	CASSEEDRGQETQYF	TGTGCCAGCAGCGAGGAGGACAGGGGGCAAGAGACCCAGTACTTC
TRBV30	TRBJ2-6	-	-	CAWSAGTSGANVLTF	TGTGCCTGGAGTGCAGGGACCTCTGGGGCCAACGTCCTGACTTTC
TRBV10-3	TRBJ1-2	-	-	CAIREQGNYGYTF	TGTGCCATCAGAGAACAGGGCAACTATGGCTACACCTTC
TRBV3-1/TRBV3-2	TRBJ2-7	-	-	CASSQAAYEQYF	TGTGCCAGCAGCCAAGCCGCCTACGAGCAGTACTTC
TRBV6-1	TRBJ2-3	-	-	CASSGIERRDTDTQYF	TGTGCCAGCAGTGGAATTGAGCGGAGGGACACAGATACGCAGTATTTT
TRBV27	TRBJ1-2	-	-	CASSFSGDAIGRVSYGYTF	TGTGCCAGCAGTTTTTCAGGGGATGCGATTGGCCGAGTGAGCTATGGCTACACCTTC
TRBV9	TRBJ2-7	-	-	CASSVGGVTTYEQYF	TGTGCCAGCAGCGTAGGCGGGGTGACCACCTACGAGCAGTACTTC
TRBV7-7	TRBJ1-2	TRBD1	few	CASSRTRDRRVYGYTF	TGTGCTAGCAGCCGAACTCGGGACAGGCGTGTCTATGGCTACACCTTC
TRBV7-2	TRBJ2-1	-	-	CASSSAGGLNEQFF	TGTGCCAGCAGCTCTGCGGGCGGACTTAATGAGCAGTTCTTC
TRBV7-9	TRBJ1-2	-	-	CASSLKQEENSYTF	TGTGCCAGCAGCTTAAAACAGGAGGAAAATAGCTACACCTTC
TRBV9	TRBJ2-2	-	once	CASSDRGALAGELFF	TGTGCCAGCAGCGATCGGGGGGCGCTGGCCGGGGAGCTGTTTTTT
TRBV7-9	TRBJ1-1	-	-	CASSGRDGNTEAFF	TGTGCCAGCAGCGGCCGGGACGGCAACACTGAAGCTTTCTTT
TRBV6-5	TRBJ2-7	-	-	CASSYWGTGSYEQYF	TGTGCCAGCAGTTACTGGGGGACGGGCTCCTACGAGCAGTACTTC
TRBV9	TRBJ2-6	-	-	CASSSRYSGANVLTF	TGTGCCAGCAGCTCAAGATACTCTGGGGCCAACGTCCTGACTTTC
TRBV7-9	TRBJ2-1	TRBD2	-	CASSPSGSSYNEQFF	TGTGCCAGCAGCCCGAGCGGGAGCTCCTACAATGAGCAGTTCTTC
TRBV28	TRBJ1-4	TRBD1	-	CASSFPGQGREKLFF	TGTGCCAGCAGTTTTCCGGGACAGGGACGTGAAAAACTGTTTTTT
TRBV28	TRBJ2-5	-	-	CASSLGQVPTQYF	TGTGCCAGCAGTTTAGGGCAGGTCCCGACCCAGTACTTC
TRBV19	TRBJ2-1	-	-	CASTEGGSSYNEQFF	TGTGCCAGTACCGAAGGGGGGAGCTCCTACAATGAGCAGTTCTTC